Presented here are 13 T cell receptor beta chains from one specimen sequenced in a study of blood T cells in healthy people across ages. The use of a sample-barcoded 5' primer and a J-beta primer mix characterized a second PCR of roughly 7 to 12 cycles. TCRdb called the 5' RACE reads again in MiXCR, with one record for every CDR3 protein. The sample holds about 900,000 distinct CDR3 sequences, 40% to 60% seen once. The specimen sequenced was blood. All receptors derive from a young man in good health.

Here the CDR3 reads CASSQGLADSYEQYF. The DNA of the CDR3 is TGTGCCAGCAGCCAAGGACTAGCAGACTCCTACGAGCAGTACTTC. This chain uses TRBV4-2 with TRBJ2-7; 7 nucleotides match TRBD2. The CDR3 spans 15 residues. CDR1 and CDR2 from the germline V gene are LGHNA and YNFKEQ. V gave up 1 base and J gave up 0 bases; unmatched junction bases: 3.

CDR3 sequence reads: CASSEQGYSNQPQHF. The CDR3 region has the DNA TGTGCCAGCAGTGAACAGGGGTATAGCAATCAGCCCCAGCATTTT. The rearrangement uses TRBV12-3 or TRBV12-4 and TRBJ1-5; 7 bases are a match to TRBD1. This CDR3 spans 15 amino acids. V shed 5 bases, J shed 0 bases, and the junction held 4 bases outside the gene matches.

V and J are TRBV11-2 and TRBJ1-5; D ambiguous. CDR1 and CDR2 from the germline V gene are SGHAT and FQNNGV. The CDR3 spans 13 residues. Trimming took 0 bases from V and 4 from J, leaving 4 bases between them. CDR3: CASSLDTNQPQHF. CDR3 DNA: TGTGCCAGCAGCTTAGATACGAATCAGCCCCAGCATTTT.

The chain employs TRBV11-3 and TRBJ2-7; D uncertain. This CDR3 has 14 residues. Germline V gene lookup returns CDR1 SGHNT and CDR2 YENEEA. V lost 4 bases, J lost 0 bases, and 10 bases lay in between. This chain's CDR3 is CASSSQVASYEQYF. The CDR3 coding sequence is TGTGCCAGCAGCTCTCAGGTTGCCTCCTACGAGCAGTACTTC.

V and J are TRBV28 and TRBJ2-7; D possibly corresponds to TRBD2 (5 bases). The germline V gene encodes CDR1 MDHEN and CDR2 SYDVKM. The V and J ends lost 6 bases and 4 bases respectively, with 13 bases between them. The CDR3 contains 13 residues. CDR3: CASSTPGRYEQYF. In DNA, the CDR3 is TGTGCCAGCAGCACGCCGGGAAGATACGAGCAGTACTTC.

V usage is TRBV7-2 and J usage is TRBJ1-3; no firm D call. The CDR3 has 16 residues. V lost 0 bases and J 0 bases, leaving 9 bases between the germline ends. CDR1 is SGHTA and CDR2 is FQGNSA in the germline V gene. The CDR3 here is CASSLANGVSGNTIYF. The CDR3 coding sequence is TGTGCCAGCAGCTTAGCTAATGGGGTCTCTGGAAACACCATATATTTT.

DNA for the CDR3: TGTGCCAGCAGTTTATTTGGGAGTAATTCACCCCTCCACTTT. Protein product: CASSLFGSNSPLHF. The chain has TRBV28 and TRBJ1-6; D is unclear. Per the germline V gene, CDR1 is MDHEN and CDR2 is SYDVKM. V shed 1 base and J shed 6 bases, with 7 bases lying between them. The CDR3 loop spans 14 amino acids.

The CDR3: CASITVPGYEQYF. The CDR3 region has the DNA TGTGCCAGCATTACCGTACCGGGGTACGAGCAGTACTTC. The rearrangement links TRBV6-2 or TRBV6-3 to TRBJ2-7, with a weak D call TRBD2 (5 bases). V shed 7 bases and J shed 4 bases, with 14 bases lying between them. This CDR3 comprises 13 residues. In germline, CDR1 is MNHEY, CDR2 SVGEGT.

The chain joins TRBV20-1 to TRBJ2-3; TRBD1 matches 8 bases. The ends lost 5 bases at V and 3 bases at J; junction bases unmatched: 1. The CDR3 totals 12 residues. Per germline, CDR1 DFQATT and CDR2 SNEGSKA (reference sequence). CDR3 sequence (DNA): TGCAGTGCTGGACAGGGAACAGATACGCAGTATTTT. The encoded protein is CSAGQGTDTQYF.

The V gene is TRBV4-2, the J gene TRBJ2-5; possible D gene TRBD1, 6 bases. The DNA end is a closer match to TRBJ2-7, so the J assignment may be wrong. CDR3 length: 15 residues. CDR1 is LGHNA, CDR2 YNFKEQ, per germline. The CDR3 sequence is CASSQVGTQLTEQYF. CDR3 DNA sequence: TGTGCCAGCAGCCAAGTTGGGACACAACTTACCGAGCAGTACTTC.

The CDR3 spells CAISEPTGALDTDTQYF. In DNA, the CDR3 is TGTGCCATCAGTGAGCCGACAGGGGCCCTAGACACAGATACGCAGTATTTT. The V call is TRBV10-3, the J call TRBJ2-3, with 8 bases that match TRBD1. There are 17 residues in the CDR3. Germline CDR1 is ENHRY and CDR2 is SYGVKD. J gave up 2 bases and V 2 bases, and 9 bases lay outside the gene matches.

This clonotype showed up just a few times. The chain couples TRBV6-1 to TRBJ2-1; 9 bases match TRBD1. Unmatched junction bases numbered 7, after V lost 6 bases and J lost 1 base. The CDR3 contains 16 residues. CDR1 is MNHNS and CDR2 is SASEGT in the germline V gene. DNA for the CDR3: TGTGCCAGCAGGAAGGGGGGACAGGGTTCCTACAATGAGCAGTTCTTC. Amino acids: CASRKGGQGSYNEQFF.

The chain couples TRBV28 to TRBJ2-1; D ambiguous. Trimming removed 6 bases from V and 5 bases from J, with 14 bases in between. Germline V gene data show CDR1 as MDHEN and CDR2 as SYDVKM. The CDR3 is 14 amino acids. The DNA of the CDR3 is TGTGCCAGCAGCTCCCAGAAGTGGGACAATGAGCAGTTCTTC. This codes for CASSSQKWDNEQFF.